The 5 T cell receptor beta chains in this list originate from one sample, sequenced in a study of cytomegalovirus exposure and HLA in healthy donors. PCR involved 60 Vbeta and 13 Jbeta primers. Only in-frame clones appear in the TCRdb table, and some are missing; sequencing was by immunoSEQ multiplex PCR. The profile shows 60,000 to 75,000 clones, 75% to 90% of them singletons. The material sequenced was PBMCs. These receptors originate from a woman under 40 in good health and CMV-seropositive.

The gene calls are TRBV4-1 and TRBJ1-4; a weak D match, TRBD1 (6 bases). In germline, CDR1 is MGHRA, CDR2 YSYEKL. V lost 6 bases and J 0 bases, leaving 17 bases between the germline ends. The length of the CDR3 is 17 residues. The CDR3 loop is CASRQLGGASTNEKLFF. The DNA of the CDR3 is TGCGCCAGCAGACAACTTGGGGGGGCCTCAACTAATGAAAAACTGTTTTTT.

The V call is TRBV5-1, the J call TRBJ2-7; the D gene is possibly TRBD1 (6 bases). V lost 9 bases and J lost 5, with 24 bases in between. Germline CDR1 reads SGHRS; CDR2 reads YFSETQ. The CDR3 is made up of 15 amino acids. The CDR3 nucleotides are TGCGCCACCTCCCCTAGAGGGGGAGAATATCACGAGCAGTACTTC. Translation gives CATSPRGGEYHEQYF.

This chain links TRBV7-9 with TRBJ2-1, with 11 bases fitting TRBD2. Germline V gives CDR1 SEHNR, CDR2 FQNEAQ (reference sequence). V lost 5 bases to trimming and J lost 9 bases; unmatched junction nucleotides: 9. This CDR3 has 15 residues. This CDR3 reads CASSVLLAGDGEQFF. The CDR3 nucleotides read TGTGCCAGCAGCGTACTACTAGCGGGAGATGGTGAGCAGTTCTTC.

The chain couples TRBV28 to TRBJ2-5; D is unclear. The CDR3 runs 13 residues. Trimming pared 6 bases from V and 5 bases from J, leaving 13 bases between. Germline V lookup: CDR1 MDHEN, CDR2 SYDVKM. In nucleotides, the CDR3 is TGTGCCAGCAGACGACACGAAACGGAGACCCAGTACTTC. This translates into CASRRHETETQYF.

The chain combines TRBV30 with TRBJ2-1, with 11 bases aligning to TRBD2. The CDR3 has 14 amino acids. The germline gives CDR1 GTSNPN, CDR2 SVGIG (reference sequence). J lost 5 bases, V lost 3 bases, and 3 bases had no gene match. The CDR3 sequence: CAWSTGLADNEQFF. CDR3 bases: TGTGCCTGGAGCACGGGACTAGCGGACAATGAGCAGTTCTTC. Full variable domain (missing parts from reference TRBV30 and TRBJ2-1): SQTIHQWPATLVQPVGSPLSLECTVEGTSNPNLYWYRQAAGRGLQLLFYSVGIGQISSEVPQNLSASRPQDRQFILSSKKLLLSDSGFYLCAWSTGLADNEQFFGPGTRLTVL.